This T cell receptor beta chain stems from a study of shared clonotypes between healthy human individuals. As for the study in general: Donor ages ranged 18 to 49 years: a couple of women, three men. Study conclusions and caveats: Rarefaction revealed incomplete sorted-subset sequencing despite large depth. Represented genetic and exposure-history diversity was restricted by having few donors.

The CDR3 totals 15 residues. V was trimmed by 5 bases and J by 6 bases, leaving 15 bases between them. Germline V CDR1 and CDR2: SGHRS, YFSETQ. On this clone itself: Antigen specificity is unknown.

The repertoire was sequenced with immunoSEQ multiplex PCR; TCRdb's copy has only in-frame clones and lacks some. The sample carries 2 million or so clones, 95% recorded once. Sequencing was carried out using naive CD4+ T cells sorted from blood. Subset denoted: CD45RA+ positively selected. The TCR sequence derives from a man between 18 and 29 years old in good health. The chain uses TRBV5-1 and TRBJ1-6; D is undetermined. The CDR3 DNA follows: TGCGCCAGCAGAAGGGAGGGTCCAAGTAATTCACCCCTCCACTTT. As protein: CASRREGPSNSPLHF.